This T cell receptor (beta chain) was recorded in a study of blood T cells in healthy people across ages. This clonotype has more than one count but fewer than ten. Through a sample-barcoded 5' primer and a J-beta primer mix, a second PCR was run for roughly 7 to 12 cycles. TCRdb itself ran the 5' RACE reads through MiXCR, one entry per CDR3 protein. The sample holds more than 550,000 distinct CDR3 sequences, approximately 21% seen once. The TCR comes from a man between 70 and 80 years old in good health. Sample: blood.

The DNA for the CDR3 is TGTGCCAGCAGCTTATGGCAGGGAACACAAAGCGAGCAGTACTTC. This encodes CASSLWQGTQSEQYF. The chain links TRBV11-1 to TRBJ2-7; TRBD1 might be the D (5 bases). The V end lost 2 bases, the J end lost 6 bases, and 17 bases lay between the germline ends. Germline V gene data show CDR1 as SGHAT and CDR2 as FQDESV (reference sequence). The CDR3 is 15 residues long. Full variable domain (outside the CDR3, taken from reference TRBV11-1 and TRBJ2-7): EAEVAQSPRYKITEKSQAVAFWCDPISGHATLYWYRQILGQGPELLVQFQDESVVDDSQLPKDRFSAERLKGVDSTLKIQPAELGDSAMYLCASSLWQGTQSEQYFGPGTRLTVT.